One and the same sample provided the 20 T cell receptor beta chains below, sequenced in a study of blood T cells in healthy people across ages. A J-beta primer mix and a sample-barcoded 5' primer were used in a second PCR of about 7 to 12 cycles. TCRdb recomputed calls from the 5' RACE reads with MiXCR, one row per CDR3 protein. Of about 1.4 million distinct CDR3 sequences listed, 45% to 70% are singletons. The sequencing sample was made of blood. These receptors originate from a man in his late teens or twenties in good health.

Concerning this clonotype itself: An end of the junction differs from the germline gene, which may be a read error. CDR3 loop: CASSDSSQLEQYF. CDR3 DNA: TGTGCCAGCAGTGACTCGAGTCAGCTTGAGCAGTATTTT. This rearrangement joins TRBV6-2 or TRBV6-3 to TRBJ2-3; unclear D gene. The CDR3 runs to 13 residues. Germline V CDR1 and CDR2: MNHEY, SVGEGT.

This clonotype has just a few counts. V is TRBV6-6 and J is TRBJ2-1; perhaps TRBD2 as D (5 bases). V lost 0 bases and J lost 4, with 13 bases in between. This CDR3 is built from 16 residues. Germline CDR1 is MNHNY and CDR2 is SVGAGI (reference sequence). The CDR3 nucleotides are TGTGCCAGCAGTTACTCGGTTGAGGGATTTTACAATGAGCAGTTCTTC. As protein: CASSYSVEGFYNEQFF.

The chain links TRBV5-1 to TRBJ2-3; possible D gene TRBD2, 5 bases. Germline CDR1 and CDR2: SGHRS and YFSETQ. V was cut by 1 base and J by 3 bases, with 21 bases left in between. The CDR3 runs to 18 residues. The CDR3 spells CASSLRPQTTPTTDTQYF. The CDR3 nucleotides read TGCGCCAGCAGCTTGAGACCCCAGACTACACCTACGACAGATACGCAGTATTTT.

The chain joins TRBV6-1 to TRBJ2-6; D is ambiguous. Deletions cut 8 bases from V and 0 bases from J, with 8 bases between. CDR1 is MNHNS and CDR2 is SASEGT in the germline V gene. The CDR3 extends over 14 amino acids. CDR3 nucleotide sequence: TGTGCCAGCGTGGCCTACTCTGGGGCCAACGTCCTGACTTTC. Translating it yields CASVAYSGANVLTF.

The chain joins TRBV7-2 to TRBJ1-3; no clear D gene. The length of the CDR3 is 15 residues. The germline V gene has CDR1 SGHTA and CDR2 FQGNSA. V was pared by 0 bases and J by 0 bases, with 6 bases between. The CDR3: CASSLAVGSGNTIYF. CDR3 sequence (DNA): TGTGCCAGCAGCTTAGCCGTCGGCTCTGGAAACACCATATATTTT.

The V gene is TRBV11-2, the J gene TRBJ2-5; 11 bases align to TRBD2. V lost 4 bases and J lost 1; bases outside the gene matches: 5. Germline CDR1 and CDR2: SGHAT and FQNNGV. The CDR3 spans 16 residues. This CDR3 is CASSSLAGDIQETQYF. The CDR3 DNA sequence: TGTGCCAGCAGCTCACTAGCGGGGGATATCCAAGAGACCCAGTACTTC.

V usage is TRBV4-1 and J usage is TRBJ2-7; D is tentatively TRBD1 or TRBD2 (5 bases each). CDR3 length: 15 amino acids. The germline gives CDR1 MGHRA, CDR2 YSYEKL. The V end was cut by 0 bases, the J end by 6 bases, with 15 bases between. The CDR3 coding sequence is TGCGCCAGCAGCCAAGATCGAACAGGAGGACGCGAGCAGTACTTC. As protein: CASSQDRTGGREQYF.

V gene TRBV4-1 combines with J gene TRBJ2-7; 10 bases are a match to TRBD2. The J segment lost 5 bases and the V segment lost 1 base, leaving 5 bases of the junction unmatched. The germline V gene has CDR1 MGHRA and CDR2 YSYEKL. The CDR3 is 15 residues long. CDR3 amino acids: CASSQATSGIHEQYF. DNA of the CDR3: TGCGCCAGCAGCCAAGCAACTAGCGGGATCCACGAGCAGTACTTC.

This chain links TRBV29-1 with TRBJ2-4; tentatively, D is TRBD2 (6 bases). TRBJ2-7 matches the DNA end more closely, so the J call is doubtful. The CDR3 extends over 17 amino acids. Germline CDR1 SQVTM, CDR2 ANQGSEA. In nucleotides, the CDR3 is TGCAGCGTTGAAGATCGAAGCGGGCCAGGTCGCCCCTACGAGCAGTACTTC. Translated, it gives CSVEDRSGPGRPYEQYF.

This clonotype was recorded only once. The chain recombines TRBV12-5 with TRBJ1-2; 8 bases align to TRBD1. Germline V gene data show CDR1 as LGHNT and CDR2 as FRNRAP. The CDR3 has 17 amino acids. Trimming cost V 1 base and J 10 bases; bases outside gene matches: 17. The CDR3 DNA reads as TGTGCTAGTGGTTTGGCGGGACAGGCAACCCTATATGGAGACTACACCTTC. It codes for CASGLAGQATLYGDYTF.

This clonotype has only a few counts. The chain links TRBV2 to TRBJ1-2; a possible D gene is TRBD1 (6 bases). V lost 1 base, J lost 4 bases, and 16 bases lay in between. The CDR3 is 16 residues long. Looked up from germline, CDR1 is SNHLY and CDR2 is FYNNEI. The DNA for the CDR3 is TGTGCCAGCAGTGAAGTGTCGACAGGAAAGATCTATGGCTACACCTTC. It is translated as CASSEVSTGKIYGYTF.

The chain combines TRBV15 with TRBJ2-7; D may be TRBD1 (5 bases). The CDR3 contains 14 residues. V was shortened by 4 bases and J by 2 bases, with 12 bases between the two germline ends. CDR1 is LNHNV, CDR2 YYDKDF, per germline (reference sequence). Here the CDR3 reads CATSIQDSPYEQYF. The CDR3 nucleotides read TGTGCCACCAGCATACAGGATTCCCCCTACGAGCAGTACTTC.

This chain connects TRBV29-1 to TRBJ2-7; maybe TRBD1 (5 bases). Germline V gene data show CDR1 as SQVTM and CDR2 as ANQGSEA. The V and J ends lost 1 base and 3 bases respectively, with 10 bases between them. The CDR3 totals 13 residues. The CDR3 sequence: CSVEGTSNYEQYF. CDR3 in DNA: TGCAGCGTTGAAGGGACAAGCAACTACGAGCAGTACTTC.

This clonotype was observed many times. This chain joins TRBV4-1 and TRBJ2-7; 9 bases match TRBD1. The ends lost 4 bases at V and 0 bases at J; junction bases unmatched: 4. The germline CDR1 and CDR2 sequences are MGHRA and YSYEKL. The CDR3 loop spans 15 amino acids. DNA of the CDR3: TGCGCCAGCAGCCCTGGGACAGGGAGCTCCTACGAGCAGTACTTC. Translating gives CASSPGTGSSYEQYF.

In this sample, this clonotype turned up once. V usage is TRBV27 and J usage is TRBJ2-1; D gene unclear. Germline CDR1 and CDR2: MNHEY and SMNVEV (reference sequence). V was pared by 5 bases and J by 3 bases, with 8 bases between. This CDR3 has 13 residues. This chain's CDR3 is CASSDQLYNEQFF. CDR3 nucleotide sequence: TGTGCCAGCAGTGACCAACTCTACAATGAGCAGTTCTTC.

The table lists this clonotype with a few counts. V and J are TRBV7-2 and TRBJ2-7; 7 bases agree with TRBD1. The CDR3 covers 15 residues. Germline CDR1 reads SGHTA; CDR2 reads FQGNSA. V lost 5 bases and J lost 2; bases outside the gene matches: 9. The CDR3 spells CASSPRGYGTYEQYF. CDR3 nucleotide sequence: TGTGCCAGCAGCCCCAGGGGGTATGGGACCTACGAGCAGTACTTC.

This clonotype showed up just a few times. The rearrangement uses TRBV7-2 and TRBJ2-7; tentatively, D is TRBD1 (5 bases). Trimming took 2 bases from V and 0 from J, leaving 17 bases between them. Germline CDR1 is SGHTA and CDR2 is FQGNSA. CDR3 length: 17 residues. The CDR3 spells CASSLYSMGRVSYEQYF. The DNA of the CDR3 is TGTGCCAGCAGCTTATACTCTATGGGCAGGGTCTCCTACGAGCAGTACTTC.

The V and J genes are TRBV2 and TRBJ2-7; D not resolved. The CDR3 is 15 residues long. Germline V gene data show CDR1 as SNHLY and CDR2 as FYNNEI. Trimming took off 1 base at V and 4 bases at J, with 14 bases between the two ends. CDR3: CASSEDRASPYEQYF. DNA for the CDR3: TGTGCCAGCAGTGAAGATCGGGCCAGCCCATACGAGCAGTACTTC.

This clonotype occurred once. The V call is TRBV3-1, the J call TRBJ2-3; 7 nucleotides line up with TRBD1. Germline V gene lookup returns CDR1 LGHDT and CDR2 YNNKEL (reference sequence). V lost 6 bases and J lost 7; bases outside the gene matches: 7. The CDR3 totals 13 residues. CDR3 sequence (DNA): TGTGCCAGCAGTCCCCCAGGGGGACATACGCAGTATTTT. Translating gives CASSPPGGHTQYF.

Turning to this clonotype: The junction and the germline gene differ at one end; a read error may be behind it. The rearrangement links TRBV27 to TRBJ2-1, with D possibly matching TRBD2 (5 bases). CDR3 size: 13 residues. Germline CDR1 MNHEY, CDR2 SMNVEV (reference sequence). Written as DNA, the CDR3 is TGTGCCAGCAGTTTTAGTCGGGGATACGAGCAGTGCTTC. It codes for CASSFSRGYEQCF.